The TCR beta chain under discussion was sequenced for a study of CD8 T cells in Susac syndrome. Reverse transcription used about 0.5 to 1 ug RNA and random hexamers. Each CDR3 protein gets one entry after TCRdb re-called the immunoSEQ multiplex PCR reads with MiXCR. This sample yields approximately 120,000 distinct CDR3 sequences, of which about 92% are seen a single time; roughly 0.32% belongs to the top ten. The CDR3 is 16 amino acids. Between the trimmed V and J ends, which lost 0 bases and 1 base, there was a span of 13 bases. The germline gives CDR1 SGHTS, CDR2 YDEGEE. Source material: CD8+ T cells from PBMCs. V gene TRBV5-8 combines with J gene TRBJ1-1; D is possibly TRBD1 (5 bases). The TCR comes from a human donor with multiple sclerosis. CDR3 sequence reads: CASSLGSSGPNTEAFF. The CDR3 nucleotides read TGTGCCAGCAGCTTGGGTAGTTCAGGGCCGAACACTGAAGCTTTCTTT.